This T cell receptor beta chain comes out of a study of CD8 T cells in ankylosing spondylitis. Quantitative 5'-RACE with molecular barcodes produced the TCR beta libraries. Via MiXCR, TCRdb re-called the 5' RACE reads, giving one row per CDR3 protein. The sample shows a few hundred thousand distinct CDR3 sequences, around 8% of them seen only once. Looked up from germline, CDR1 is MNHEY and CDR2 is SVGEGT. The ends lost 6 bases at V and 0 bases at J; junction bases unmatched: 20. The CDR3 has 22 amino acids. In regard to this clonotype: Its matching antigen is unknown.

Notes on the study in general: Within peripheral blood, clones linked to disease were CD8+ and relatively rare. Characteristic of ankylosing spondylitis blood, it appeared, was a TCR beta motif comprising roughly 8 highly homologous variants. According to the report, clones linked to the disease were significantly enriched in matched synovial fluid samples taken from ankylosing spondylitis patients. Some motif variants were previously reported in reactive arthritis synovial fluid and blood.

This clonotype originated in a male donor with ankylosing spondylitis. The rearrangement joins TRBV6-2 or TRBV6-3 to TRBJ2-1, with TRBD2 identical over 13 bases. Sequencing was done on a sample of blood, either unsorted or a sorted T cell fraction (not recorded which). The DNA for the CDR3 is TGTGCCAGCAGACTAGTACCTCCACTAGCGGGAGGGGCTTGGCTCTCCTACAATGAGCAGTTCTTC. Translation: CASRLVPPLAGGAWLSYNEQFF.